Listed below are T cell receptor beta chains from one sample, sequenced in a study of T cell responses to AZD1222 COVID-19 vaccine. Only in-frame clones appear in the TCRdb table, and some are missing; sequencing was by immunoSEQ multiplex PCR. Counted here are approximately 130,000 clones, around 89% occurring once; the ten biggest clones make up 11%. Source: peripheral blood, taken on day 0 of MenACWY control vaccination. These receptors all come from an adult in good health. Both conserved end residues are part of each CDR3. The D gene is left open where the match is weak. Only part of the rows carry a size: once, few, many, or a class if the clone is expanded.

v_call	clone_size	d_call	j_call	cdr3_aa	cdr3_nt
TRBV12-3/TRBV12-4	NA	NA	TRBJ1-2	CASRKQQGWGYTF	TGTGCCAGCAGAAAACAACAGGGTTGGGGCTACACCTTC
TRBV7-9	NA	NA	TRBJ2-5	CASSFPGETQYF	TGTGCCAGCAGCTTCCCGGGGGAGACCCAGTACTTC
TRBV12-2	NA	NA	TRBJ2-1	CASRLADRDVNEQFF	TGTGCAAGTCGCTTAGCGGACAGGGACGTGAATGAGCAGTTCTTC
TRBV5-1	NA	TRBD1	TRBJ2-1	CASSLRTVSQGASYNEQFF	TGCGCCAGCAGCCTGAGGACAGTAAGCCAGGGGGCCTCCTACAATGAGCAGTTCTTC
TRBV19	NA	NA	TRBJ2-1	CASSPAESSYNEQFF	TGTGCCAGTAGCCCAGCGGAAAGCTCCTACAATGAGCAGTTCTTC
TRBV7-9	NA	TRBD1	TRBJ1-2	CASSPGTGGYTF	TGTGCCAGCTCACCTGGGACAGGTGGCTACACCTTC
TRBV25-1	few	NA	TRBJ2-7	CASSAQRDYEQYF	TGTGCCAGCAGTGCCCAGAGGGACTACGAGCAGTACTTC
TRBV5-3	NA	NA	TRBJ1-3	CATRRPNNSGNTIYF	TGTGCCACCCGCCGCCCCAACAACTCTGGAAACACCATATATTTT
TRBV19	once	NA	TRBJ1-3	CASSHGRGRSSGNTIYF	TGTGCCAGTAGCCACGGGAGGGGCAGAAGCTCTGGAAACACCATATATTTT
TRBV11-2	NA	TRBD1	TRBJ2-7	CASSTGQGNEQYF	TGTGCCAGCAGTACGGGACAGGGTAACGAGCAGTACTTC
TRBV12-2	once	NA	TRBJ2-1	CASRSGRASRHEQFF	TGTGCAAGTCGCAGCGGGAGGGCCTCAAGGCATGAGCAGTTCTTC
TRBV27	once	TRBD1	TRBJ1-2	CATFHSYRGLLGYTF	TGTGCCACCTTCCACTCCTACAGGGGACTACTCGGCTACACCTTC
TRBV10-3	NA	TRBD2	TRBJ2-1	CAISVLGTSGSNEQFF	TGTGCCATCAGTGTTCTTGGGACTAGCGGGAGCAATGAGCAGTTCTTC
TRBV20-1	NA	TRBD1	TRBJ1-2	CSASTGGFYGYTF	TGCAGTGCTAGTACAGGGGGCTTCTATGGCTACACCTTC
TRBV7-6	NA	TRBD1	TRBJ2-1	CASTLGQGKRDEQFF	TGTGCCAGCACCCTTGGACAGGGCAAGAGGGATGAGCAGTTCTTC
TRBV5-1	NA	NA	TRBJ2-3	CASSLGFRDTQYF	TGCGCCAGCAGCTTGGGCTTTAGGGATACGCAGTATTTT
TRBV5-6	once	NA	TRBJ2-2	CASSLRDQNTGELFF	TGTGCCAGCAGCTTGCGGGACCAGAACACCGGGGAGCTGTTTTTT
TRBV7-9	NA	NA	TRBJ1-5	CASSSEKVNQPQHF	TGTGCCAGCAGCTCGGAGAAAGTAAATCAGCCCCAGCATTTT
TRBV6-5	NA	NA	TRBJ1-5	CASRSEGVGNQPQHF	TGTGCCAGCAGATCCGAGGGGGTCGGAAATCAGCCCCAGCATTTT
TRBV6-5	NA	NA	TRBJ2-5	CASSRAGAGQETQYF	TGTGCCAGCAGTCGTGCAGGGGCAGGGCAAGAGACCCAGTACTTC
TRBV4-3	NA	TRBD1	TRBJ2-5	CASSQFRTGGETQYF	TGCGCCAGCAGCCAATTCCGGACAGGGGGAGAGACCCAGTACTTC
TRBV7-2	NA	NA	TRBJ1-1	CASSLAGQGEAFF	TGTGCCAGCAGCTTAGCAGGTCAGGGTGAAGCTTTCTTT
TRBV3-1/TRBV3-2	NA	NA	TRBJ2-1	CASNTRLGPQDEQFF	TGTGCCAGCAACACAAGACTAGGCCCTCAGGATGAGCAGTTCTTC
TRBV12-3/TRBV12-4	NA	NA	TRBJ2-7	CASSPWSSYEQYF	TGTGCCAGCAGCCCGTGGAGCTCCTACGAGCAGTACTTC
TRBV12-5	NA	TRBD2	TRBJ2-7	CARRHSGSSYEQYF	TGTGCTAGGAGGCATAGCGGGAGCTCCTACGAGCAGTACTTC
TRBV11-3	NA	NA	TRBJ1-1	CASSRVDTEAFF	TGTGCCAGCAGCCGGGTCGACACTGAAGCTTTCTTT
TRBV13	NA	NA	TRBJ2-3	CASSLELVGQDTQYF	TGTGCCAGCAGCTTAGAACTCGTTGGGCAAGATACGCAGTATTTT
TRBV2	few	NA	TRBJ1-1	CASSGDSNTEAFF	TGTGCCAGCAGTGGGGATTCGAACACTGAAGCTTTCTTT
TRBV5-1	NA	NA	TRBJ2-7	CASSSEGSSYEQYF	TGCGCCAGCAGCTCCGAAGGGAGCTCCTACGAGCAGTACTTC
TRBV6-5	NA	NA	TRBJ1-2	CASSSPGGSMGYTF	TGTGCCAGCAGTTCCCCCGGGGGGTCTATGGGCTACACCTTC
TRBV11-2	NA	TRBD2	TRBJ2-7	CASSLDRQRGSYEQYF	TGTGCCAGCAGCTTAGATCGCCAGCGGGGTTCCTACGAGCAGTACTTC
TRBV11-3	NA	NA	TRBJ1-2	CASSLDRGVDGYTF	TGTGCCAGCAGCTTAGATAGGGGAGTCGATGGCTACACCTTC
TRBV5-6	NA	NA	TRBJ2-7	CASSSYRQELSSYEQYF	TGTGCCAGCAGCTCTTATAGGCAGGAACTGAGCTCCTACGAGCAGTACTTC
TRBV3-1/TRBV3-2	NA	TRBD1	TRBJ2-7	CATQGGTGGGYEQYF	TGTGCCACACAGGGGGGGACAGGGGGTGGCTACGAGCAGTACTTC
TRBV6-1	once	NA	TRBJ1-1	CASSEYGPTEAFF	TGTGCCAGCAGTGAATACGGGCCCACTGAAGCTTTCTTT
TRBV7-8	NA	TRBD2	TRBJ2-1	CASSPGLAGVGEQFF	TGTGCCAGCAGCCCGGGACTAGCGGGAGTCGGTGAGCAGTTCTTC
TRBV7-2	NA	NA	TRBJ1-5	CASSLESNQPQHF	TGTGCCAGCAGCTTAGAAAGCAATCAGCCCCAGCATTTT
TRBV2	NA	NA	TRBJ2-1	CASSEPGRGEQFF	TGTGCCAGCAGTGAACCGGGGCGTGGTGAGCAGTTCTTC
TRBV5-8	NA	NA	TRBJ1-1	CASSSLVGRLNTEAFF	TGTGCCAGCAGCAGTCTGGTCGGAAGATTGAACACTGAAGCTTTCTTT
TRBV27	NA	NA	TRBJ1-2	CASSPTGRNDYGYTF	TGTGCCAGCAGTCCTACGGGGCGGAACGACTATGGCTACACCTTC
TRBV10-2	once	NA	TRBJ1-4	CASRRDLSEKLFF	TGCGCCAGCAGAAGGGACCTTAGCGAAAAACTGTTTTTT
TRBV10-3	NA	NA	TRBJ1-5	CAISAGGLGQPQHF	TGTGCCATCAGTGCCGGGGGCTTGGGACAGCCCCAGCATTTT
TRBV7-2	NA	TRBD2	TRBJ2-7	CASSDPGLAGGRYEQYF	TGTGCCAGCAGCGATCCGGGACTAGCGGGAGGTCGCTACGAGCAGTACTTC
TRBV5-1	NA	NA	TRBJ1-1	CASSSQSGTEAFF	TGCGCCAGCAGCTCCCAGTCTGGCACTGAAGCTTTCTTT
TRBV18	NA	NA	TRBJ1-1	CASSPGQPVSEAFF	TGTGCCAGCTCACCCGGACAGCCTGTCTCTGAAGCTTTCTTT
TRBV9	NA	TRBD2	TRBJ2-7	CASSVGTSGSFYEQYF	TGTGCCAGCAGCGTAGGCACTAGCGGGAGTTTCTACGAGCAGTACTTC
TRBV5-5	NA	NA	TRBJ2-6	CASSQKEGNGANVLTF	TGTGCCAGCAGCCAGAAGGAGGGAAATGGGGCCAACGTCCTGACTTTC
TRBV7-8	NA	NA	TRBJ2-1	CASSLMGVGASNEQFF	TGTGCCAGCAGCCTAATGGGGGTGGGGGCGAGTAATGAGCAGTTCTTC
TRBV27	NA	NA	TRBJ1-1	CASSLSPMGNTEAFF	TGTGCCAGCAGTTTATCTCCTATGGGGAACACTGAAGCTTTCTTT
TRBV29-1	NA	TRBD2	TRBJ2-7	CSVEKASGLTYEQYF	TGCAGCGTTGAAAAGGCTAGCGGCCTGACCTACGAGCAGTACTTC
TRBV5-1	NA	NA	TRBJ2-1	CASSLSSSGWNEQFF	TGCGCCAGCAGCTTGTCATCCTCAGGGTGGAATGAGCAGTTCTTC
TRBV5-1	NA	TRBD1	TRBJ2-1	CASSLTGTGGFEQFF	TGCGCCAGCAGCTTGACAGGGACAGGGGGTTTTGAGCAGTTCTTC
TRBV29-1	NA	TRBD1	TRBJ2-7	CSVGKGGLPEQYF	TGCAGCGTTGGGAAAGGGGGCCTTCCCGAGCAGTACTTC